These 24 T cell receptor beta chains originate from one sample sequenced in a study of cytotoxic CD8 clonotypes in ibrutinib-treated CLL. Sequencing used immunoSEQ multiplex PCR; TCRdb keeps in-frame clones, though not all of them. In the table there are more than 140,000 clones, roughly 80% of which are singletons. The sequencing used PBMCs, collected after 12 months of ibrutinib treatment. These receptors were taken from a human donor with chronic lymphocytic leukemia.

The chain couples TRBV6-1 to TRBJ1-4; D possibly corresponds to TRBD1 (6 bases). Germline CDR1 and CDR2: MNHNS and SASEGT. Trimming left V 8 bases short and J 6 bases short, with 13 bases between. CDR3 length: 13 amino acids. CDR3 sequence reads: CASGGHGDEKLFF. The CDR3, as DNA: TGTGCCAGCGGGGGACATGGAGATGAAAAACTGTTTTTT.

V usage is TRBV5-1 and J usage is TRBJ1-1, with no clear D. The V gene lost 1 base and the J gene lost 0 bases, with 7 bases spanning the gap. Germline assignment: CDR1 SGHRS and CDR2 YFSETQ. This CDR3 is built from 14 residues. The chain's CDR3 is CASSLRPMNTEAFF. The CDR3 region has the DNA TGCGCCAGCAGCTTGAGACCAATGAACACTGAAGCTTTCTTT.

This clone has only a few counts. V gene TRBV5-1 combines with J gene TRBJ1-2; TRBD1 matches at 10 bases. CDR1 and CDR2 from the germline V gene are SGHRS and YFSETQ. This CDR3 is 15 amino acids long. V shed 4 bases, J shed 4 bases, and the junction held 7 bases outside the gene matches. The CDR3 sequence: CASSTDRGQSYGYTF. For the CDR3, the DNA is TGCGCCAGCAGCACTGACAGGGGGCAAAGCTATGGCTACACCTTC.

This clone was counted only a few times. The CDR3 spells CASSYSSRVEQFF. The CDR3 nucleotides are TGTGCCAGCAGTTACTCTTCTCGTGTTGAGCAGTTCTTC. This sequence joins TRBV6-5 and TRBJ2-1; D remains ambiguous. Trimming took off 0 bases at V and 9 bases at J, with 9 bases between the two ends. The germline V gene has CDR1 MNHEY and CDR2 SVGAGI. The CDR3 totals 13 residues.

The chain links TRBV28 to TRBJ2-1; 9 bases match TRBD1. The CDR3 runs 12 residues. Germline CDR1 MDHEN, CDR2 SYDVKM. J was trimmed by 4 bases and V by 8 bases; bases with no gene match: 0. CDR3 nucleotide sequence: TGTGCCAGCGGACAGGGGTACAATGAGCAGTTCTTC. Protein product: CASGQGYNEQFF.

This chain joins TRBV30 and TRBJ2-7; D may be TRBD2 (6 bases). Germline CDR1 reads GTSNPN; CDR2 reads SVGIG (reference sequence). The V gene lost 3 bases and the J gene lost 6 bases, with 12 bases spanning the gap. The CDR3 consists of 12 residues. DNA of the CDR3: TGTGCCTGGAGCGAATCCGGGGGCGAGCAGTACTTC. Translated, it gives CAWSESGGEQYF.

The chain is built from TRBV18 and TRBJ2-7; D might be TRBD1 (6 bases). V was pared by 5 bases and J by 4 bases, with 12 bases between. In germline, CDR1 is KGHSH, CDR2 LQKENI. The CDR3 spans 13 residues. CDR3 bases: TGTGCCAGCTCAGAAGGACAGATATACGAGCAGTACTTC. Protein: CASSEGQIYEQYF. Drawing the rest from reference TRBV18 and TRBJ2-7, the complete variable domain is NAGVMQNPRHLVRRRGQEARLRCSPMKGHSHVYWYRQLPEEGLKFMVYLQKENIIDESGMPKERFSAEFPKEGPSILRIQQVVRGDSAAYFCASSEGQIYEQYFGPGTRLTVT.

In its sample, this clone was seen once. CDR3 in DNA: TGTGCCAGCAGCTCCGGGACTAGCGGGGGGTTCTTC. Its protein product is CASSSGTSGGFF. This chain joins TRBV5-6 and TRBJ2-1; 14 bases are a match to TRBD2. Trimming removed 3 bases from V and 15 bases from J; junction bases left unmatched: 2. Germline assignment: CDR1 SGHDT and CDR2 YYEEEE. The CDR3 has 12 amino acids.

The chain carries TRBV27 and TRBJ2-7; weak D call: TRBD1 (6 bases). The CDR3 consists of 12 residues. The germline V and J ends were trimmed by 5 bases and 4 bases, with 9 bases remaining between them. The V gene's germline CDR1 is MNHEY and CDR2 SMNVEV (reference sequence). The CDR3 sequence: CASSGGGYEQYF. Written as DNA, the CDR3 is TGTGCCAGCAGTGGGGGCGGGTACGAGCAGTACTTC.

This chain uses TRBV28 with TRBJ2-5, with D maybe TRBD1 (5 bases). With 6 bases removed from V and 9 bases from J, the gap between germline ends came to 11 bases. Germline CDR1 is MDHEN and CDR2 is SYDVKM. This CDR3 comprises 11 residues. Here the CDR3 DNA reads TGTGCCAGCAGCCCAGGGTTGGCCCAGTACTTC. It yields the protein CASSPGLAQYF.

The chain combines TRBV6-5 with TRBJ2-5; D is unresolved. Germline assignment: CDR1 MNHEY and CDR2 SVGAGI. CDR3 length equals 12 residues. V shed 6 bases and J shed 7 bases, with 12 bases lying between them. The CDR3 loop reads CASRDGRGTQYF. CDR3 DNA: TGTGCCAGCAGAGACGGACGAGGGACCCAGTACTTC.

The CDR3 nucleotides read TGTGCCTGGAGTCCGACAGGGGGCTTCACAGATACGCAGTATTTT. The encoded protein is CAWSPTGGFTDTQYF. The rearrangement joins TRBV30 to TRBJ2-3, with 10 positions matching TRBD1. V trimming: 2 bases; J trimming: 2 bases; junction bases outside the gene matches: 4. The germline CDR1 and CDR2 sequences are GTSNPN and SVGIG (reference sequence). This CDR3 has 15 residues.

The chain carries TRBV7-9 and TRBJ1-5; tentative D call: TRBD1 (6 bases). The germline gives CDR1 SEHNR, CDR2 FQNEAQ (reference sequence). Trimming pared 5 bases from V and 3 bases from J, leaving 14 bases between. The CDR3 consists of 15 residues. CDR3 DNA: TGTGCCAGCAGCGGCGGCGGGGGGGCCAATCAGCCCCAGCATTTT. Its protein is CASSGGGGANQPQHF.

V usage is TRBV18 and J usage is TRBJ2-7; D may correspond to TRBD1 or TRBD2 (6 bases each). The CDR3 totals 13 residues. Germline values: CDR1 KGHSH, CDR2 LQKENI. The germline V and J ends were trimmed by 0 bases and 9 bases, with 12 bases remaining between them. The CDR3, as DNA: TGTGCCAGCTCACCACCTATGGGGGGCGCGCAGTACTTC. Its protein product is CASSPPMGGAQYF. Full variable domain (outside the CDR3, taken from reference TRBV18 and TRBJ2-7): NAGVMQNPRHLVRRRGQEARLRCSPMKGHSHVYWYRQLPEEGLKFMVYLQKENIIDESGMPKERFSAEFPKEGPSILRIQQVVRGDSAAYFCASSPPMGGAQYFGPGTRLTVT.

The rearrangement joins TRBV5-6 to TRBJ1-4, with 7 bases that match TRBD1. Germline V CDR1 and CDR2: SGHDT, YYEEEE. The V segment lost 1 base and the J segment 8 bases; nucleotides outside the gene matches: 5. This CDR3 contains 14 residues. The CDR3 sequence is CASSLTGVLEKLFF. The CDR3 coding sequence is TGTGCCAGCAGCTTGACAGGGGTGTTGGAAAAACTGTTTTTT.

This clone was detected ten times or more. The sample has other DNA sequences that encode this CDR3 too. V usage is TRBV27 and J usage is TRBJ1-1, with D perhaps matching TRBD1 (5 bases). Germline V lookup: CDR1 MNHEY, CDR2 SMNVEV (reference sequence). CDR3 length: 13 residues. V shed 5 bases and J shed 4 bases, with 11 bases lying between them. The CDR3 region is CASSLGGGTEAFF. For the CDR3, the DNA is TGTGCCAGCAGTCTTGGGGGGGGCACTGAAGCTTTCTTT.

This clone occurred a few times. The V gene is TRBV6-1, the J gene TRBJ2-1; no clear D gene. The CDR3 contains 14 residues. Germline CDR1 and CDR2: MNHNS and SASEGT. The V end was cut by 3 bases, the J end by 0 bases, with 6 bases between. CDR3 nucleotide sequence: TGTGCCAGCAGTGAGGTGAGCTCCTACAATGAGCAGTTCTTC. Translation: CASSEVSSYNEQFF.

The CDR3 bases are TGTGCCAGCAGTGACTCGGGGGGCCCAGATACGCAGTATTTT. It specifies CASSDSGGPDTQYF. V gene TRBV6-4 combines with J gene TRBJ2-3; the D call may be TRBD1 or TRBD2 (6 bases each). The CDR3 extends over 14 amino acids. The ends were cut back, 0 bases at V and 4 bases at J, with 8 bases in the middle. Germline V CDR1 and CDR2: MRHNA, SNTAGT.

The V call is TRBV5-1, the J call TRBJ2-5, with 7 bases fitting TRBD2. Germline-derived CDR1 and CDR2 are SGHRS and YFSETQ. This CDR3 has 15 amino acids. V lost 4 bases to trimming and J lost 4 bases; unmatched junction nucleotides: 10. In DNA, the CDR3 is TGCGCCAGCAGCCTGGAGTCGGGGGGAGGAGAGACCCAGTACTTC. Encoded protein: CASSLESGGGETQYF.

J is TRBJ2-3 and V is TRBV25-1; TRBD1 might be the D (5 bases). Germline V CDR1 and CDR2: MGHDK, SYGVNS. The CDR3 has 11 residues. Trimming shortened V by 10 bases and J by 5 bases, and 10 bases separated the two germline ends. CDR3 loop: CATRVGDTQYF. The CDR3 DNA sequence: TGTGCCACCAGGGTAGGAGATACGCAGTATTTT. Full variable domain (rest looked up from reference TRBV25-1 and TRBJ2-3): EADIYQTPRYLVIGTGKKITLECSQTMGHDKMYWYQQDPGMELHLIHYSYGVNSTEKGDLSSESTVSRIRTEHFPLTLESARPSHTSQYLCATRVGDTQYFGPGTRLTVL.

The chain is built from TRBV7-2 and TRBJ2-5; 7 nucleotides line up with TRBD2. J was trimmed by 1 base and V by 4 bases; bases with no gene match: 3. Germline V gene sequence: CDR1 SGHTA, CDR2 FQGNSA. The CDR3 extends over 14 amino acids. The CDR3 bases are TGTGCCAGCAGCTCGGGACTACTCCAAGAGACCCAGTACTTC. Translating gives CASSSGLLQETQYF.

The genes are TRBV4-2 and TRBJ2-3; D gene ambiguous. The CDR3 spans 13 residues. V was pared by 1 base and J by 5 bases, with 7 bases between. Germline-derived CDR1 and CDR2 are LGHNA and YNFKEQ. The CDR3 DNA reads TGTGCCAGCAGCCAAGTTCAGGAAGATACGCAGTATTTT. This sequence encodes CASSQVQEDTQYF.

This chain links TRBV7-8 with TRBJ2-7; 8 bases align to TRBD2. The junction had 7 bases not matched to a gene; V was cut back by 3 bases and J by 6 bases. Germline-derived CDR1 and CDR2 are SGHVS and FQNEAQ. The CDR3 is 14 residues long. The CDR3 DNA reads as TGTGCCAGCAGCTTCTCGGGGGGGCCCGGCGAGCAGTACTTC. It translates to CASSFSGGPGEQYF.

The chain uses TRBV18 and TRBJ2-5, with D tentatively TRBD2 (6 bases). The CDR3 is made up of 14 amino acids. The V end lost 2 bases, the J end lost 9 bases, and 16 bases lay between the germline ends. Germline-derived CDR1 and CDR2 are KGHSH and LQKENI. CDR3: CASSPGDHTGAQYF. The DNA for the CDR3 is TGTGCCAGCTCACCAGGTGACCACACGGGGGCCCAGTACTTC.